The T cell receptor beta chain under discussion was sequenced for a study of neurological immune-mediated disorders. General observations from the study: The greatest TCR clonal expansion occurred in HTLV-1-associated myelopathy and the least in multiple sclerosis, which fell below healthy controls. No expanded-clone CDR3 amino acid sequence recurred across subjects, suggesting private TCR-beta repertoires.

This clonotype showed up many times. Its target is unknown. This CDR3 spans 17 amino acids. With 0 bases clipped from V and 4 bases from J, the junction kept 7 bases outside the gene matches. CDR1 and CDR2 from the germline V gene are SGDLS and YYNGEE. For the sorted libraries, around 1 million CD4+ or CD8+ T cells were used. The cDNA was synthesized by means of template-switch 5'RACE, which was carried out with 10-nucleotide random UMIs. TCRdb itself ran the 5' RACE reads through MiXCR, one entry per CDR3 protein. The sample has some 20,000 distinct CDR3 sequences; less than 15% are singletons. The clonotype comes from a woman aged 60 to 75 with HTLV-1-associated myelopathy (HAM/TSP). Sequenced sample: CD4+ T cells from blood. The chain recombines TRBV9 with TRBJ2-3; 11 bases are a match to TRBD2. The chain's CDR3 is CASSVVTSGSRADTQYF. As DNA, the CDR3 is TGTGCCAGCAGCGTAGTTACTAGCGGGAGCAGGGCAGATACGCAGTATTTT. Looking up the rest from reference TRBV9 and TRBJ2-3 gives the full variable domain: DSGVTQTPKHLITATGQRVTLRCSPRSGDLSVYWYQQSLDQGLQFLIQYYNGEERAKGNILERFSAQQFPDLHSELNLSSLELGDSALYFCASSVVTSGSRADTQYFGPGTRLTVL.